The rows below give T cell receptor beta chains drawn from one sample of a study of blood T cell repertoires in COVID-19. Produced via immunoSEQ multiplex PCR; TCRdb's table is partial and in-frame only. The table shows 540,000 or so clones, with 85% to 90% occurring only once. The sample consisted of peripheral blood. The receptors originated from a woman aged 50 to 65 with COVID-19, enrolled during active disease. Each CDR3 is given with its conserved first and last residue. D genes are given only for firm matches. Size is omitted from some rows. Given values are once, few, many or a class for expanded clones.

j_gene | v_gene | abundance | d_gene | CDR3nt | CDR3aa
TRBJ1-5 | TRBV2 | NA | NA | TGTGCCAGCAGTCTAGGATATAGCAATCAGCCCCAGCATTTT | CASSLGYSNQPQHF
TRBJ1-1 | TRBV28 | once | TRBD1 | TGTGCCAGCAGATTACCTGGGCAGGGGGGAACTGAAGCTTTCTTT | CASRLPGQGGTEAFF
TRBJ2-7 | TRBV11-2 | NA | NA | TGTGCCAGCAGCCATGTTTCTGCGCCGCCAGCGGACGAGCAGTACTTC | CASSHVSAPPADEQYF
TRBJ2-1 | TRBV7-9 | NA | NA | TGTGCCAGCAGCTTAGTTAACCGGCCAGGGGAGCAGTTCTTC | CASSLVNRPGEQFF
TRBJ2-2 | TRBV5-4 | NA | TRBD1 | TGTGCCAGCACCAGAGGGTCAGGGGGCAGCACCGGGGAGCTGTTTTTT | CASTRGSGGSTGELFF
TRBJ2-1 | TRBV30 | NA | NA | TGTGCCTGGAACCGAATACAATACAATGAGCAGTTCTTC | CAWNRIQYNEQFF
TRBJ2-1 | TRBV9 | once | NA | TGTGCCAGCAGCCCAGCCGGGACTTACTACAATGAGCAGTTCTTC | CASSPAGTYYNEQFF
TRBJ1-2 | TRBV2 | NA | NA | TGTGCCAGCAGTGGACTACTAAGGGACTATGGCTACACCTTC | CASSGLLRDYGYTF
TRBJ2-3 | TRBV9 | NA | NA | TGTGCCAGCAGCGTAGAGGGGCAGGGAGATACGCAGTATTTT | CASSVEGQGDTQYF
TRBJ1-4 | TRBV6-5 | NA | NA | TGTGCCAGCTCCCTGACTTCAACAACTAATGAAAAACTGTTTTTT | CASSLTSTTNEKLFF
TRBJ1-5 | TRBV30 | NA | NA | TGTGCCTGGAGTGGGGGAGGGGCTGAGCCCCAGCATTTT | CAWSGGGAEPQHF
TRBJ1-1 | TRBV9 | once | NA | TGTGCCAGCAGCCCCCAGGACTATCGCCTCAACACTGAAGCTTTCTTT | CASSPQDYRLNTEAFF
TRBJ2-5 | TRBV5-5 | NA | TRBD2 | TGTGCCAGCAACCCCGGGACTAGCGGGGGGGCCCGAGGAGAGACCCAGTACTTC | CASNPGTSGGARGETQYF
TRBJ1-1 | TRBV30 | NA | TRBD1 | TGTGCCTGGAGTGTAATGACAGGGGTGACTGAAGCTTTCTTT | CAWSVMTGVTEAFF
TRBJ1-1 | TRBV3-1/TRBV3-2 | once | NA | TGTGCCAGCAGCCTTTTAGTTGGTGAAGCTTTCTTT | CASSLLVGEAFF
TRBJ1-6 | TRBV7-8 | NA | NA | TGTGCCAGCAGCTCGAGCTTAGGGGGTTCACCCCTCCACTTT | CASSSSLGGSPLHF
TRBJ2-7 | TRBV5-4 | once | NA | TGTGCCAGCAGCCCAGAACCGGGACAGCACCGCTACGGGGGGGACTTC | CASSPEPGQHRYGGDF
TRBJ2-3 | TRBV3-1/TRBV3-2 | NA | NA | TGTGCCAGCAGCCTTGGCCCGGGGGCAGATACGCAGTATTTT | CASSLGPGADTQYF
TRBJ1-4 | TRBV4-1 | NA | TRBD1 | TGCGCCAGCAGCCGGACAGGGACACCGGGACAAACTAATGAAAAACTGTTTTTT | CASSRTGTPGQTNEKLFF
TRBJ1-4 | TRBV27 | once | TRBD1 | TGTGCCAGCAGTCCTCTCGGGACAGGGTGGAGTGCAACTAATGAAAAACTGTTTTTT | CASSPLGTGWSATNEKLFF
TRBJ2-2 | TRBV3-1/TRBV3-2 | once | NA | TGTGCCAGCAGTCCGGACAGAGCCACCGGGGAGCTGTTTTTT | CASSPDRATGELFF
TRBJ1-2 | TRBV27 | many | TRBD1 | TGTGCCAGCAGGACGACAGGGAGCGCGGGCTACACCTTC | CASRTTGSAGYTF
TRBJ1-1 | TRBV23-1 | once | NA | TGCGCCAGCAGTCAATCTAGAACAGGGAACACTGAAGCTTTCTTT | CASSQSRTGNTEAFF
TRBJ2-2 | TRBV19 | few | TRBD1 | TGTGCCAGTAGATGGACAGGGCTCCACACCGGGGAGCTGTTTTTT | CASRWTGLHTGELFF
TRBJ2-7 | TRBV13 | NA | TRBD2 | TGTGCCAGCAGCCCGCGGGGGTTTGCCGGCGAGCAGTACTTC | CASSPRGFAGEQYF
TRBJ2-3 | TRBV11-3 | NA | TRBD2 | TGTGCCAGCAGCTTATCGGGGGGGAGAGATACGCAGTATTTT | CASSLSGGRDTQYF
TRBJ2-5 | TRBV11-3 | NA | TRBD2 | TGTGCCAGCAGCCCGGGACTAGCGGCCCAAGAGACCCAGTACTTC | CASSPGLAAQETQYF
TRBJ2-5 | TRBV29-1 | NA | NA | TGCAGCGTTGGGGTCGGACAGCAAGAGACCCAGTACTTC | CSVGVGQQETQYF
TRBJ2-7 | TRBV18 | NA | NA | TGTGCCAGCTCACCATTCAGTAGTAGCGGCTATGTAGACTCCTACGAGCAGTACTTC | CASSPFSSSGYVDSYEQYF
TRBJ2-2 | TRBV11-2 | NA | TRBD1 | TGTGCCAGCAGTTTCCCGGGACAGGGGTACACCGGGGAGCTGTTTTTT | CASSFPGQGYTGELFF
TRBJ2-6 | TRBV18 | NA | NA | TGTGCCAGCTCACCGGCGGAGGCTGGGGCCAACGTCCTGACTTTC | CASSPAEAGANVLTF
TRBJ1-1 | TRBV3-1/TRBV3-2 | NA | TRBD1 | TGTGCCAGCAGCCCCCAACCGGGACAGGGGAGGGGAGCTTTCTTT | CASSPQPGQGRGAFF
TRBJ2-3 | TRBV24-1 | once | TRBD1 | TGTGCCACCAGTGATATGGACAGGGGTACGCAGTATTTT | CATSDMDRGTQYF
TRBJ1-2 | TRBV3-1/TRBV3-2 | NA | TRBD1 | TGTGCCAGCAGCCGACAGGGGGCCTATGGCTACACCTTC | CASSRQGAYGYTF
TRBJ1-3 | TRBV19 | NA | NA | TGTGCCAGTAGTAGAGGCACCCAAGCGGGAAACACCATATATTTT | CASSRGTQAGNTIYF
TRBJ2-5 | TRBV19 | NA | TRBD1 | TGTGCCAGTAGTATCTACGGACAGGGGCAAGAGACCCAGTACTTC | CASSIYGQGQETQYF
TRBJ2-3 | TRBV6-5 | NA | NA | TGTGCCAGCAAAAGGGGGGGGGATGGTACGCAGTATTTT | CASKRGGDGTQYF
TRBJ2-7 | TRBV2 | NA | TRBD1 | TGTGCCAGCAGGAGGGGACAGGGAAAGACCTACGAGCAGTACTTC | CASRRGQGKTYEQYF
TRBJ1-2 | TRBV19 | NA | NA | TGTGCCAGTACTGGCATTGGCGTGAGGGGGGGCGATCACTATGGCTACACCTTC | CASTGIGVRGGDHYGYTF
TRBJ1-4 | TRBV7-7 | NA | TRBD1 | TGTGCCAGCAGCCTCGGACAGGGCCTTAATGAAAAACTGTTTTTT | CASSLGQGLNEKLFF
TRBJ2-1 | TRBV2 | NA | TRBD1 | TGTGCCAGCTCGGACAGGGGGTCTTTGAATGAGCAGTTCTTC | CASSDRGSLNEQFF
TRBJ1-1 | TRBV2 | NA | NA | TGTGCCAGCCACGCCCGGACGGGGGGAGGGACTGAAGCTTTCTTT | CASHARTGGGTEAFF
TRBJ2-7 | TRBV9 | NA | NA | TGTGCCAGCAGCCCGAGGGGGAACGCCTACGAGCAGTACTTC | CASSPRGNAYEQYF
TRBJ2-6 | TRBV2 | once | TRBD1 | TGTGCCAGCAGTTCCAGACAGGGGTATAGCTCTGGGGCCAACGTCCTGACTTTC | CASSSRQGYSSGANVLTF
TRBJ1-1 | TRBV21-1 | NA | NA | TGTGCCAGCAGCAAAGTGACAGGGGGCGCGGTTGAGACTGAAGCTTTCTTT | CASSKVTGGAVETEAFF
TRBJ2-7 | TRBV6-2/TRBV6-3 | NA | TRBD1 | TGTGCCAGCAGTCCACGACAGGGTTCGGGTGAGCAGTACTTC | CASSPRQGSGEQYF
TRBJ1-2 | TRBV6-5 | few | NA | TGTGCCAGCACCCCGTCGATCAGGGGCGGCTACACCTTC | CASTPSIRGGYTF
TRBJ1-1 | TRBV5-4 | many | NA | TGTGCCAGCAGCTTACAGGGACCGAATGAAGCTTTCTTT | CASSLQGPNEAFF
TRBJ1-4 | TRBV6-6 | NA | TRBD1 | TGTGCCAGCACCAGACAGGGGCAAGTTGAAAAACTGTTTTTT | CASTRQGQVEKLFF
TRBJ1-1 | TRBV27 | NA | TRBD1 | TGTGCCAGCAGTTTCACACCGGGACAGGGGGCTGAAGCTTTCTTT | CASSFTPGQGAEAFF
TRBJ2-2 | TRBV19 | NA | NA | TGTGCCAGTAGTAAGACAGCTGGGGAGCTGTTTTTT | CASSKTAGELFF
TRBJ1-4 | TRBV2 | NA | NA | TGTGCCAGCAGTGAAGAACAGATCGTGGAAAAACTGTTTTTT | CASSEEQIVEKLFF
TRBJ2-3 | TRBV6-1 | NA | TRBD1 | TGTGCCAGCAGTGAAGATACAGGGGGCGATGGAGATACGCAGTATTTT | CASSEDTGGDGDTQYF